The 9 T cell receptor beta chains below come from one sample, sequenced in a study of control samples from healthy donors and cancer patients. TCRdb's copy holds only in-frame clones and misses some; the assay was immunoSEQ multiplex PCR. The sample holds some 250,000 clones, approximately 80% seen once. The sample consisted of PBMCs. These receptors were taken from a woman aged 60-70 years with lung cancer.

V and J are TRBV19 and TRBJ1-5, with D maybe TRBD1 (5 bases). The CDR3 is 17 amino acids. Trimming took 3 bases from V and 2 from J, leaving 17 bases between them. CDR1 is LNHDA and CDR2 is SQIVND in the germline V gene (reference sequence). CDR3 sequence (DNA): TGTGCCAGTAGTATCCCAGGGTTGACGGTGGGCAATCAGCCCCAGCATTTT. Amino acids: CASSIPGLTVGNQPQHF. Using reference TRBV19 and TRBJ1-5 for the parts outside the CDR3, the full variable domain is DGGITQSPKYLFRKEGQNVTLSCEQNLNHDAMYWYRQDPGQGLRLIYYSQIVNDFQKGDIAEGYSVSREKKESFPLTVTSAQKNPTAFYLCASSIPGLTVGNQPQHFGDGTRLSIL.

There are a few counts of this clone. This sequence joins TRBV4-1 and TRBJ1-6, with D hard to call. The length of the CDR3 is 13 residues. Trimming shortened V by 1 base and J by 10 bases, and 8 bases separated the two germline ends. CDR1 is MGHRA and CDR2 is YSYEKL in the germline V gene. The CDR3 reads CASSQVEVSPLHF. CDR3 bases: TGCGCCAGCAGCCAAGTTGAGGTGTCACCCCTCCACTTT.

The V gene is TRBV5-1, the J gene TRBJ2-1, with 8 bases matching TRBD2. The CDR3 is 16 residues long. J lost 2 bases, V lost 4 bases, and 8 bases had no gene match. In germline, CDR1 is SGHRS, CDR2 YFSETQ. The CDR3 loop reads CASSPGTGGPYNEQFF. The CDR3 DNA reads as TGCGCCAGCAGCCCAGGGACGGGGGGGCCCTACAATGAGCAGTTCTTC. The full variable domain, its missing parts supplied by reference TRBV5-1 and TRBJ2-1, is KAGVTQTPRYLIKTRGQQVTLSCSPISGHRSVSWYQQTPGQGLQFLFEYFSETQRNKGNFPGRFSGRQFSNSRSEMNVSTLELGDSALYLCASSPGTGGPYNEQFFGPGTRLTVL.

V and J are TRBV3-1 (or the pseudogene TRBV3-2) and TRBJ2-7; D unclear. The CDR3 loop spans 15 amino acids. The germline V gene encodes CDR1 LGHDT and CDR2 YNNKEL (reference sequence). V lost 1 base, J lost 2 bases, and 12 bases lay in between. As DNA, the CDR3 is TGTGCCAGCAGCCAAGGACGGTTTCCCACCTACGAGCAGTACTTC. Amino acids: CASSQGRFPTYEQYF.

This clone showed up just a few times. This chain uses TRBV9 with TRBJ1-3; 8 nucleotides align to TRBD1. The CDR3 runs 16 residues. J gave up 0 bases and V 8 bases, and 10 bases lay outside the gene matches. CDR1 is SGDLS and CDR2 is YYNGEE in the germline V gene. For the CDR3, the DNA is TGTGCCAGTGGGGTACCAACAGGGGGCTCTGGAAACACCATATATTTT. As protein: CASGVPTGGSGNTIYF.

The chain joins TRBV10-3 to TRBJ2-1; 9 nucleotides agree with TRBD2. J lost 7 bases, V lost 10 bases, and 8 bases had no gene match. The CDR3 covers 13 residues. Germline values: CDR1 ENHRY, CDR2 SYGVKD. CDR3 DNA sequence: TGTGCCACCGATAGCGGGGGAAGGAATGAGCAGTTCTTC. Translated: CATDSGGRNEQFF.

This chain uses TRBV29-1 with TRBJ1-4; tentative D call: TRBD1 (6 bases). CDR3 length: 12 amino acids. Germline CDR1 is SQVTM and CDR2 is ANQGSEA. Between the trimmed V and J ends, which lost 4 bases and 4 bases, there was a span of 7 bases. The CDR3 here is CSVGRGNEKLFF. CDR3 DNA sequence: TGCAGCGTTGGCAGGGGTAATGAAAAACTGTTTTTT.

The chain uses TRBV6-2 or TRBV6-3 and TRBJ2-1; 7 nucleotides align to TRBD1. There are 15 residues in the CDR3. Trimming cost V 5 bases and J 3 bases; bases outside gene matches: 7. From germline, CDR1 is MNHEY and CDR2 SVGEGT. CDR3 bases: TGTGCCAGCAGTAGCAACTGGGACAGCTACAATGAGCAGTTCTTC. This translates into CASSSNWDSYNEQFF.

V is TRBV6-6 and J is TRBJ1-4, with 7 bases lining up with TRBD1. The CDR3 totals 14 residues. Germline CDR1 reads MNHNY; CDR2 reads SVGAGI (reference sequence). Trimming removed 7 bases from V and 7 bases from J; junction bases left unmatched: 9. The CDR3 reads CASTPTGRGEKLFF. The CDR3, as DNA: TGTGCCAGCACCCCGACAGGGAGAGGTGAAAAACTGTTTTTT.